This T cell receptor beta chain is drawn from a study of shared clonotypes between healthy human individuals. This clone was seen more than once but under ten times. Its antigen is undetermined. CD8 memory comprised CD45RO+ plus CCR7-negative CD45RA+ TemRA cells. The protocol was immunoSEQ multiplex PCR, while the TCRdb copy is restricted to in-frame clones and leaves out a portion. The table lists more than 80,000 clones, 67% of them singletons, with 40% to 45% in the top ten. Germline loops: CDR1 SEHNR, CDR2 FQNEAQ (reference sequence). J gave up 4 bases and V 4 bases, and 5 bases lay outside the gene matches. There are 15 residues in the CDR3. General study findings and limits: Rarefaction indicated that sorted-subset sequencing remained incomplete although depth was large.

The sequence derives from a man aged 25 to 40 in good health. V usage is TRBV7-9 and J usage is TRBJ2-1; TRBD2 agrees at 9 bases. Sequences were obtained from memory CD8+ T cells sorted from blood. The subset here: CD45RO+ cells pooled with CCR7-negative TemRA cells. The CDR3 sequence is CASSSTSGIYNEQFF. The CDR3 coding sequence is TGTGCCAGCAGCTCGACTAGCGGAATTTACAATGAGCAGTTCTTC.